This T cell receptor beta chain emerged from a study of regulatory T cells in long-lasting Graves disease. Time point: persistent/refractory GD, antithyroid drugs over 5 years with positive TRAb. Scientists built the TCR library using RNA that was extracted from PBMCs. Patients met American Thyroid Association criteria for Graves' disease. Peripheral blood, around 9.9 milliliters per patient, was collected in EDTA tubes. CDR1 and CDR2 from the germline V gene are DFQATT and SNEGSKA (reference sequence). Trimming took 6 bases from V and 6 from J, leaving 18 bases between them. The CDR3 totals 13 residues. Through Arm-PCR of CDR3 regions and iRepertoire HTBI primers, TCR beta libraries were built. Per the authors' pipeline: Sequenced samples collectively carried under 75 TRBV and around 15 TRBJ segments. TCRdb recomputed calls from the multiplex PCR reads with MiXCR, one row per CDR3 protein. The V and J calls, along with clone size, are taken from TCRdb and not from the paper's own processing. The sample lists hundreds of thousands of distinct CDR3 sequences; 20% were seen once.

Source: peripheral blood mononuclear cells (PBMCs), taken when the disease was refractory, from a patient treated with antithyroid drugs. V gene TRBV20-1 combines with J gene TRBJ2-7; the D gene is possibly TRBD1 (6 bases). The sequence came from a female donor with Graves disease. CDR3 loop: CSARGQSLAEQYF. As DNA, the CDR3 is TGCAGTGCGCGAGGACAGTCGCTCGCCGAGCAGTACTTC.